What follows describes a single T cell receptor beta chain. What this receptor recognizes is not known. Base-call qualities are not available, and no considerably larger clone is one nucleotide away. This record belongs to a study of blood T cell repertoires in COVID-19 (dated by TCRdb to about 2020). Background on the whole study: Samples covering the acute and convalescent phases of COVID-19 were provided by collaborators in the United States, Italy and Spain. The prospective study material was composed of cDNA or gDNA derived from T cells, B-cell-depleted T cells, or PBMCs. Subjects who had been exposed to COVID-19, were actively infected with it, or had recovered from it provided the deeply sampled blood TCRbeta repertoires that made up the dataset. The repertoires were released in a freely available public database meant as a resource for research on the immune response to SARS-CoV-2. Samples came from the ongoing ImmuneRACE study (first 160 participants) plus 1,254 subjects from 6 global collaborators. The sample metadata nearly always contained a de-identified subject ID, COVID-19 status, age in years and sex. Where HLA class I and class II types were available, the types were taken from metadata supplied by the sample provider, not from assay-based typing. General study outcomes and caveats: How much clinical and demographic metadata was included differed by source and by participant, and the metadata was provided uncurated.

The collaborating institutions used their own protocols to collect whole blood in K2EDTA tubes. For TCRbeta analysis, collaborators shipped samples in one of three forms: frozen whole blood, isolated PBMCs, or DNA extracted from either of those sample types. CDR1 SGHTA and CDR2 FQGNSA were looked up in the germline V gene. V is cut by 3 bases and J by 8 bases, and the space between the germline ends is 14 bases. The CDR3, cysteine through phenylalanine, is 14 amino acids long. The sequence is cut down to CDR3 DNA, 42 bases in frame from base 1. The immunoSEQ Assay, a bias-controlled multiplex PCR, was used to amplify TCRbeta CDR3 regions from genomic DNA. The original pipeline was this. Within the assay, amplification of reference gene primers was used to estimate how many nucleated cells each sample contained. To quantify the absolute abundance of each unique TCRbeta CDR3 rearrangement, sequence reads were collapsed and filtered. For each sample, productive Simpson clonality was calculated as the square root of Simpson's diversity index over productive rearrangements. What TCRdb holds here is the immuneACCESS table cut down to in-frame rearrangements. Part of the clones is not present; checked against another copy, under half of the missing clones reflect an unresolved V gene, and the others are unexplained. V and J calls and clone size follow that table, whereas D and trimming were derived from the DNA. The sample has approximately 80,000 clones on record, 70% to 90% of them singletons. 6% to 7.5% of the sample is in the top ten clones.

Recombination linked TRBV7-2 to TRBJ1-3; the D gene cannot be named for sure. This TCR was recovered from a woman of 80 years or more with acute or convalescent COVID-19. The source material was peripheral blood. The nucleotide sequence reads TGTGCCAGCAGCTTCCGGGAAAATCGGGACACCATATATTTT. Its amino acids are CASSFRENRDTIYF.